The 31 T cell receptor beta chains below all came from one sample that was sequenced in a study of OX40 agonist ivuxolimab in advanced cancers. TCRdb keeps only in-frame clones here, not all; method: immunoSEQ multiplex PCR. The table records roughly 65,000 clones, around 87% of them present only once. The sample consisted of CD4+ or CD8+ T cells sorted from blood, taken in a trial of the OX40 agonist ivuxolimab. These receptors were obtained from an adult with an advanced solid tumor such as melanoma, head and neck, liver or kidney cancer.

The chain is built from TRBV18 and TRBJ2-5, with D unresolved. The J call is in doubt because the DNA end fits TRBJ2-7 better. CDR3 length equals 13 residues. CDR1 is KGHSH, CDR2 LQKENI, per germline. This CDR3 is CASSPPPRAEQYF. CDR3 DNA: TGTGCCAGCTCACCACCGCCTAGGGCCGAGCAGTACTTC.

In its sample, this clone was seen a few times. This CDR3 reads CASSSRTSGGSYNEQFF. The CDR3 bases are TGCGCCAGCAGCTCGCGGACTAGCGGGGGATCCTACAATGAGCAGTTCTTC. This chain connects TRBV5-1 to TRBJ2-1; TRBD2 matches at 13 bases. This CDR3 has 17 residues. Germline lookup yields CDR1 SGHRS and CDR2 YFSETQ. V gave up 3 bases and J gave up 1 base; unmatched junction bases: 4.

This CDR3 reads CASILDRVRYEQYF. CDR3 nucleotide sequence: TGTGCCAGCATTCTGGACAGGGTAAGATACGAGCAGTACTTC. The chain joins TRBV6-1 to TRBJ2-7, with 8 bases fitting TRBD1. CDR1 is MNHNS and CDR2 is SASEGT in the germline V gene. With 7 bases clipped from V and 4 bases from J, the junction kept 9 bases outside the gene matches. There are 14 residues in the CDR3.

This chain uses TRBV5-1 with TRBJ1-1; 10 bases are shared with TRBD1. Germline V CDR1 and CDR2: SGHRS, YFSETQ. Trimming took 4 bases from V and 4 from J; bases not matched to a gene: 10. CDR3 size: 16 residues. This CDR3 is CASSHGQGVWSTEAFF. The CDR3 DNA sequence: TGCGCCAGCAGCCATGGACAGGGGGTATGGAGCACTGAAGCTTTCTTT.

This clone was seen once. J is TRBJ1-1 and V is TRBV30, with D perhaps matching TRBD1 (5 bases). Trimming shortened V by 3 bases and J by 0 bases, and 8 bases separated the two germline ends. This CDR3 is built from 13 residues. Germline V gene data show CDR1 as GTSNPN and CDR2 as SVGIG (reference sequence). The CDR3: CAWSEGVNTEAFF. In DNA, the CDR3 is TGTGCCTGGAGCGAAGGGGTGAACACTGAAGCTTTCTTT.

The chain has TRBV19 and TRBJ2-5; D is possibly TRBD1 or TRBD2 (5 bases each). Per the germline V gene, CDR1 is LNHDA and CDR2 is SQIVND (reference sequence). Between the trimmed V and J ends, which lost 4 bases and 2 bases, there was a span of 17 bases. CDR3 length: 16 residues. The CDR3 is CASSNGRGGRQETQYF. The CDR3 DNA reads TGTGCCAGTAGTAACGGACGGGGCGGCAGGCAAGAGACCCAGTACTTC. Together with reference TRBV19 and TRBJ2-5, the CDR3 gives the full variable domain: DGGITQSPKYLFRKEGQNVTLSCEQNLNHDAMYWYRQDPGQGLRLIYYSQIVNDFQKGDIAEGYSVSREKKESFPLTVTSAQKNPTAFYLCASSNGRGGRQETQYFGPGTRLLVL.

CDR3 sequence reads: CASSPRQASYEQYF. CDR3 DNA: TGTGCCAGCAGCCCCCGACAGGCCTCCTACGAGCAGTACTTC. The chain links TRBV4-2 to TRBJ2-7; D perhaps matches TRBD1 (6 bases). Germline loops: CDR1 LGHNA, CDR2 YNFKEQ. The CDR3 length is 14 residues. Trimming took 4 bases from V and 0 from J, leaving 10 bases between them.

The V and J genes are TRBV2 and TRBJ2-7; perhaps TRBD1 as D (5 bases). Trimming pared 0 bases from V and 3 bases from J, leaving 12 bases between. The CDR3 contains 15 residues. Germline CDR1 reads SNHLY; CDR2 reads FYNNEI. The CDR3 region is CASSEALSGRYEQYF. Here the CDR3 DNA reads TGTGCCAGCAGTGAAGCGCTGTCAGGGCGCTACGAGCAGTACTTC.

The chain employs TRBV19 and TRBJ2-5; unclear D gene. CDR1 LNHDA and CDR2 SQIVND come from the germline V gene (reference sequence). The CDR3 length is 14 residues. V lost 1 base, J lost 0 bases, and 6 bases lay in between. CDR3 nucleotide sequence: TGTGCCAGTAGTATAGGTCCGAACCAAGAGACCCAGTACTTC. Translation: CASSIGPNQETQYF.

V gene TRBV5-6 combines with J gene TRBJ1-2; D not certain. The V and J ends lost 1 base and 4 bases respectively, with 11 bases between them. Germline-derived CDR1 and CDR2 are SGHDT and YYEEEE. The CDR3 length is 14 residues. The CDR3 sequence is CASSLFDVGYGYTF. The CDR3 DNA is TGTGCCAGCAGCTTGTTTGACGTAGGCTATGGCTACACCTTC.

This clone was counted a few times. This chain joins TRBV15 and TRBJ1-2, with a tentative D call TRBD1 (6 bases). This CDR3 has 13 residues. V was cut by 1 base and J by 6 bases, with 9 bases left in between. Germline CDR1 LNHNV, CDR2 YYDKDF (reference sequence). The CDR3: CATSRGDNHGYTF. CDR3 nucleotide sequence: TGTGCCACCAGCAGAGGGGACAACCATGGCTACACCTTC.

The rearrangement joins TRBV7-9 to TRBJ2-7, with TRBD2 matching over 9 bases. The CDR3 runs to 14 residues. The junction had 0 bases not matched to a gene; V was cut back by 1 base and J by 2 bases. CDR1 and CDR2 (germline): SEHNR, FQNEAQ (reference sequence). The CDR3 nucleotides read TGTGCCAGCAGCTTAGGCGGGGGGGCCTACGAGCAGTACTTC. Protein: CASSLGGGAYEQYF.

Details on this clone: Relative to the germline gene, one junction end is altered; a read error may explain this. At the DNA level, this CDR3 is encoded by other sequences in the same sample as well. The CDR3 reads CASSLDPKYGYTF. The CDR3, as DNA: TGCGCCAGCAGCTTAGATCCTAAGTATGGCTACACCTTC. The genes are TRBV11-2 and TRBJ1-2; unclear D gene. Germline V lookup: CDR1 SGHAT, CDR2 FQNNGV. The CDR3 consists of 13 residues. The complete variable domain, with remaining parts taken from reference TRBV11-2 and TRBJ1-2, reads EAGVAQSPRYKIIEKRQSVAFWCNPISGHATLYWYQQILGQGPKLLIQFQNNGVVDDSQLPKDRFSAERLKGVDSTLKIQPAKLEDSAVYLCASSLDPKYGYTFGSGTRLTVV.

The chain joins TRBV11-3 to TRBJ2-5; 7 positions agree with TRBD1. Losses at the gene ends were 5 bases for V and 4 bases for J; bases not matched to a gene: 4. CDR1 and CDR2 from the germline V gene are SGHNT and YENEEA. The CDR3 sequence is 13 residues long. Here the CDR3 reads CASSPHRGETQYF. The CDR3 DNA follows: TGTGCCAGCAGCCCTCACAGGGGAGAGACCCAGTACTTC.

This chain uses TRBV18 with TRBJ2-2; 8 bases are a match to TRBD2. Germline V gene lookup returns CDR1 KGHSH and CDR2 LQKENI. This CDR3 region has 13 residues. The V and J ends lost 11 bases and 4 bases, in that order; junction bases with no gene match: 6. The CDR3: CAGGLAGTGELFF. CDR3 bases: TGTGCCGGCGGACTAGCCGGCACCGGGGAGCTGTTTTTT.

Remarks on this clone: One end of the junction is discordant with germline, which a read error may explain. This chain connects TRBV7-3 to TRBJ2-2, with 12 bases matching TRBD2. Germline V gene data show CDR1 as SGHTA and CDR2 as FQGTGA. CDR3 length equals 16 residues. The CDR3 reads CASSITSGGYTGELFF. CDR3 DNA: TGTGCCAGCAGCATAACTAGCGGGGGGTACACCGGGGAGCTGTTTTTT.

The count of this clone is one. V gene TRBV5-1 combines with J gene TRBJ1-4; D unresolved. The germline V gene encodes CDR1 SGHRS and CDR2 YFSETQ. V lost 3 bases to trimming and J lost 0 bases, with 15 bases between them. The CDR3 sequence is 17 residues long. The CDR3 region has the DNA TGCGCCAGCAGCTCCTTACCGAACGGGGCAACTAATGAAAAACTGTTTTTT. As protein: CASSSLPNGATNEKLFF. Combining the CDR3 with reference TRBV5-1 and TRBJ1-4 gives the whole variable domain KAGVTQTPRYLIKTRGQQVTLSCSPISGHRSVSWYQQTPGQGLQFLFEYFSETQRNKGNFPGRFSGRQFSNSRSEMNVSTLELGDSALYLCASSSLPNGATNEKLFFGSGTQLSVL.

Notes on this clone: The sample has other DNA sequences that encode this CDR3 too. For the CDR3, the DNA is TGTGCCAGCTCACCAGGGCAGAACACTGAAGCTTTCTTT. Residues: CASSPGQNTEAFF. This chain links TRBV18 with TRBJ1-1; the D is unclear. The germline CDR1 and CDR2 sequences are KGHSH and LQKENI. CDR3 length equals 13 residues. V was shortened by 2 bases and J by 1 base, with 5 bases between the two germline ends.

The chain carries TRBV7-9 and TRBJ1-6, with TRBD1 matching 7 bases. With 2 bases clipped from V and 6 bases from J, the junction kept 4 bases outside the gene matches. Germline V CDR1 and CDR2: SEHNR, FQNEAQ (reference sequence). The length of the CDR3 is 15 residues. For the CDR3, the DNA is TGTGCCAGCAGCTTACTGGCAGGGGGTAATTCACCCCTCCACTTT. This gives the protein CASSLLAGGNSPLHF.

This clone was observed a handful of times. The chain employs TRBV2 and TRBJ2-1; no reliable D call. This CDR3 is built from 11 residues. Germline V gene sequence: CDR1 SNHLY, CDR2 FYNNEI. Trimming pared 4 bases from V and 14 bases from J, leaving 12 bases between. This CDR3 reads CASSGEILKFF. Here the CDR3 DNA reads TGTGCCAGCAGTGGTGAAATATTGAAGTTCTTC.

This chain joins TRBV30 and TRBJ1-2, with 7 bases fitting TRBD1. The CDR3 sequence is 16 residues long. The germline gives CDR1 GTSNPN, CDR2 SVGIG (reference sequence). The junction had 13 bases not matched to a gene; V was cut back by 2 bases and J by 4 bases. The CDR3 region is CAWSWWRGQRFYGYTF. The CDR3 nucleotides are TGTGCCTGGAGTTGGTGGAGGGGGCAGCGCTTCTATGGCTACACCTTC.

The J gene is TRBJ1-2, the V gene TRBV6-6; D call uncertain. With 2 bases removed from V and 4 bases from J, the gap between germline ends came to 8 bases. Germline CDR1 and CDR2: MNHNY and SVGAGI (reference sequence). The CDR3 runs 13 residues. CDR3 DNA sequence: TGTGCCAGCAGTTACCAAGTAGGCTATGGCTACACCTTC. This sequence encodes CASSYQVGYGYTF.

The rearrangement joins TRBV9 to TRBJ2-5; TRBD2 aligns across 9 bases. V shed 0 bases and J 6 bases; nucleotides not matched to a gene: 6. Germline V lookup: CDR1 SGDLS, CDR2 YYNGEE. CDR3 length: 15 residues. Here the CDR3 reads CASSVGGSGGQTQYF. CDR3 nucleotide sequence: TGTGCCAGCAGCGTAGGGGGTAGCGGGGGCCAGACCCAGTACTTC.

V gene TRBV19 combines with J gene TRBJ2-1; possibly TRBD1 or TRBD2 for D (6 bases each). CDR3 length equals 15 residues. V was cut by 3 bases and J by 3 bases, with 12 bases left in between. Germline CDR1 is LNHDA and CDR2 is SQIVND (reference sequence). The CDR3 DNA sequence: TGTGCCAGTAGTATTGGGGGGCGATACTACAATGAGCAGTTCTTC. It yields the protein CASSIGGRYYNEQFF. The whole variable domain, filled in from reference TRBV19 and TRBJ2-1, reads DGGITQSPKYLFRKEGQNVTLSCEQNLNHDAMYWYRQDPGQGLRLIYYSQIVNDFQKGDIAEGYSVSREKKESFPLTVTSAQKNPTAFYLCASSIGGRYYNEQFFGPGTRLTVL.

V and J are TRBV5-1 and TRBJ2-7; TRBD2 aligns across 10 bases. There are 16 residues in the CDR3. J was trimmed by 2 bases and V by 4 bases; bases with no gene match: 9. Germline V gives CDR1 SGHRS, CDR2 YFSETQ. The CDR3 region has the DNA TGCGCCAGCAGCCCACTTTCTAGCGGGGGTGCCTACGAGCAGTACTTC. Its translation is CASSPLSSGGAYEQYF.

This chain uses TRBV10-3 with TRBJ2-7, with 8 bases fitting TRBD1. V lost 5 bases, J lost 1 base, and 10 bases stayed unmatched. CDR1 is ENHRY and CDR2 is SYGVKD in the germline V gene. The CDR3 extends over 16 amino acids. CDR3 bases: TGTGCCATCAGTTTCCCCCCGGGACAGGCTTCCTACGAGCAGTACTTC. This codes for CAISFPPGQASYEQYF.

The V gene is TRBV5-6, the J gene TRBJ2-7; 10 nucleotides line up with TRBD1. The CDR3 length is 15 residues. Germline-derived CDR1 and CDR2 are SGHDT and YYEEEE. The V segment lost 5 bases and the J segment 3 bases; nucleotides outside the gene matches: 8. The chain's CDR3 is CASSRDRGRFYEQYF. For the CDR3, the DNA is TGTGCCAGCAGTCGCGACAGGGGGCGCTTCTACGAGCAGTACTTC.

This chain joins TRBV7-2 and TRBJ2-5, with 7 nucleotides matching TRBD2. V shed 5 bases and J 3 bases; nucleotides not matched to a gene: 9. The CDR3 has 15 amino acids. Germline lookup yields CDR1 SGHTA and CDR2 FQGNSA. The CDR3 here is CASSPQVGGKETQYF. The DNA for the CDR3 is TGTGCCAGCAGCCCCCAGGTGGGGGGGAAAGAGACCCAGTACTTC.

This chain connects TRBV5-1 to TRBJ1-1; D remains unclear. There are 15 residues in the CDR3. V lost 0 bases to trimming and J lost 0 bases, with 9 bases between them. Germline assignment: CDR1 SGHRS and CDR2 YFSETQ. The CDR3 loop reads CASSLAGSMNTEAFF. Written as DNA, the CDR3 is TGCGCCAGCAGCTTGGCTGGCAGCATGAACACTGAAGCTTTCTTT.

The rearrangement uses TRBV5-1 and TRBJ2-1; 10 nucleotides align to TRBD2. Germline assignment: CDR1 SGHRS and CDR2 YFSETQ. This CDR3 region has 16 residues. After removal of 2 bases from V and 6 bases from J, the junction contained 8 bases not matched to a gene. In nucleotides, the CDR3 is TGCGCCAGCAGCTTCCGAGCGGGGGGGGCCCGCAATGAGCAGTTCTTC. It codes for CASSFRAGGARNEQFF.

The CDR3 region is CASTIRRGATNEQFF. DNA for the CDR3: TGTGCCAGCACCATAAGGCGGGGGGCTACAAATGAGCAGTTCTTC. This rearrangement joins TRBV7-2 to TRBJ2-1; TRBD2 agrees at 8 bases. V lost 7 bases to trimming and J lost 7 bases; unmatched junction nucleotides: 12. The length of the CDR3 is 15 residues. CDR1 is SGHTA and CDR2 is FQGNSA in the germline V gene.